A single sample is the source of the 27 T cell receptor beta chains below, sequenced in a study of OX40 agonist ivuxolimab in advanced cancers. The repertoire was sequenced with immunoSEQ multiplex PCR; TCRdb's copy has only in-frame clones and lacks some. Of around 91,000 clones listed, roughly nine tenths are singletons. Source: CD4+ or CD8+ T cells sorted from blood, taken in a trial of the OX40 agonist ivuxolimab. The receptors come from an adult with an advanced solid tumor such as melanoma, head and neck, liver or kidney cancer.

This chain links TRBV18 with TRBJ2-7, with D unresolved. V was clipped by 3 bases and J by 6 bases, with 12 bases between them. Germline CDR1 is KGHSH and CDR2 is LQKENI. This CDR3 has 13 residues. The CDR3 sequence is CASSPEAGVEQYF. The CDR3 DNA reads TGTGCCAGCTCACCCGAGGCAGGAGTCGAGCAGTACTTC.

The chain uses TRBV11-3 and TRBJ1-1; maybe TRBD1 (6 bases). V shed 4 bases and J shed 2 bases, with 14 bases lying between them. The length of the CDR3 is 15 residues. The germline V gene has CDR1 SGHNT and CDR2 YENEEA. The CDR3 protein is CASSSNGQTNTEAFF. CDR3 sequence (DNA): TGTGCCAGCAGCTCGAACGGACAGACAAACACTGAAGCTTTCTTT.

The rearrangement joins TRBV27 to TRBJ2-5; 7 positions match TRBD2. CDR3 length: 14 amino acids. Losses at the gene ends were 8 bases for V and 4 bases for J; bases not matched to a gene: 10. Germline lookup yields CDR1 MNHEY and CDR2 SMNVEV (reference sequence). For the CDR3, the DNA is TGTGCCAGCGCACCACCGGGGGGAGTAGAGACCCAGTACTTC. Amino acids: CASAPPGGVETQYF.

CDR3 sequence reads: CASSFQGISPDTQYF. The CDR3 DNA is TGCGCCAGCAGCTTTCAAGGTATTAGCCCAGATACGCAGTATTTT. The chain joins TRBV5-1 to TRBJ2-3; no clear D. With 2 bases removed from V and 4 bases from J, the gap between germline ends came to 14 bases. Germline-derived CDR1 and CDR2 are SGHRS and YFSETQ. This CDR3 comprises 15 residues.

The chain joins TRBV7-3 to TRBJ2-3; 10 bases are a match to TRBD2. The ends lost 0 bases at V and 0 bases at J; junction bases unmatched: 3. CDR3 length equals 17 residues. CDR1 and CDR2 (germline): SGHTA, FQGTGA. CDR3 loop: CASSLTVLAGSTDTQYF. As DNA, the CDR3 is TGTGCCAGCAGCTTAACGGTACTAGCGGGGAGCACAGATACGCAGTATTTT.

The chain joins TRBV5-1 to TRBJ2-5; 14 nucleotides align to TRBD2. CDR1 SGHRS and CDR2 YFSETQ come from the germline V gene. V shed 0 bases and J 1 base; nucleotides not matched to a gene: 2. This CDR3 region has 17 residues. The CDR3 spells CASSLGGTSGGQETQYF. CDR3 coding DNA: TGCGCCAGCAGCTTGGGCGGGACTAGCGGGGGCCAAGAGACCCAGTACTTC.

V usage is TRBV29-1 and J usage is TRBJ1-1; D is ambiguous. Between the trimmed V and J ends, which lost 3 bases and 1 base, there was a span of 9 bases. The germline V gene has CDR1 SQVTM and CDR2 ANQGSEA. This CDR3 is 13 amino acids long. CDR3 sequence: CSVEGGRNTEAFF. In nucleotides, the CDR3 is TGCAGCGTTGAGGGAGGGAGGAACACTGAAGCTTTCTTT.

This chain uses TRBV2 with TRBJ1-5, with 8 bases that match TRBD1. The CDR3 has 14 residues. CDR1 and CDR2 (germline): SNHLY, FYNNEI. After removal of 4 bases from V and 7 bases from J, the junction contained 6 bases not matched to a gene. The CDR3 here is CASSGTGLRQPQHF. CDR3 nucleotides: TGTGCCAGCAGTGGGACAGGGCTTCGCCAGCCCCAGCATTTT.

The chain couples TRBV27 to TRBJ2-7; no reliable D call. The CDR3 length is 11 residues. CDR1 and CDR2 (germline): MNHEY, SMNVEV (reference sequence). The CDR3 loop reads CASNHPWGSVV. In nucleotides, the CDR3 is TGTGCCAGCAACCACCCGTGGGGATCCGTCGTC.

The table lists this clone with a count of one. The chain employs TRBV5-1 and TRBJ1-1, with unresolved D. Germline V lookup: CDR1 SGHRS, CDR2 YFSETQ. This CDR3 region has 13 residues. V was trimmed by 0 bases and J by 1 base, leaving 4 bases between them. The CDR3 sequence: CASSLEWNTEAFF. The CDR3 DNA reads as TGCGCCAGCAGCTTGGAATGGAACACTGAAGCTTTCTTT.

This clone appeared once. CDR3 amino acids: CASSIRETQYF. The CDR3 region has the DNA TGTGCCAGCAGCATACGCGAGACCCAGTACTTC. The chain has TRBV21-1 and TRBJ2-5. TRBV21-1 is a pseudogene. This CDR3 is 11 amino acids long.

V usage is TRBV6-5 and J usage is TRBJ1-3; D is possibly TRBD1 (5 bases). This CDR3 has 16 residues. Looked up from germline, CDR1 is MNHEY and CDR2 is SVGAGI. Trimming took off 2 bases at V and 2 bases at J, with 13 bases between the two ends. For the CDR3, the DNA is TGTGCCAGCAGTTACGGGGCAGGTCTTACTGGAAACACCATATATTTT. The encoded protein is CASSYGAGLTGNTIYF.

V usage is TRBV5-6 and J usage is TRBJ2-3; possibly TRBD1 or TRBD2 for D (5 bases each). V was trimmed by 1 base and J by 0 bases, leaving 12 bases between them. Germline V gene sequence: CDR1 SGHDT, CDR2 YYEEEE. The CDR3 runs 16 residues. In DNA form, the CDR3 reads TGTGCCAGCAGCTTGAACGGGGCCGAGAGCACAGATACGCAGTATTTT. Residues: CASSLNGAESTDTQYF. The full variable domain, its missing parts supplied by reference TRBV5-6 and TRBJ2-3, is DAGVTQSPTHLIKTRGQQVTLRCSPKSGHDTVSWYQQALGQGPQFIFQYYEEEERQRGNFPDRFSGHQFPNYSSELNVNALLLGDSALYLCASSLNGAESTDTQYFGPGTRLTVL.

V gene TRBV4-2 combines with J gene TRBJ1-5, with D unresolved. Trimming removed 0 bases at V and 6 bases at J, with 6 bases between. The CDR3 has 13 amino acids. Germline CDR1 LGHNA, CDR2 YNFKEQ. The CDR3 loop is CASSQELSQPQHF. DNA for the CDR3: TGTGCCAGCAGCCAAGAGCTAAGTCAGCCCCAGCATTTT.

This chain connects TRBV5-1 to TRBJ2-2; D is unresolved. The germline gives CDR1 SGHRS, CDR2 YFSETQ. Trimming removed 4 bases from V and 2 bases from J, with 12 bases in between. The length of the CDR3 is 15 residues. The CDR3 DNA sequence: TGCGCCAGCAGCCGACCAATAGGAAACACCGGGGAGCTGTTTTTT. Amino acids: CASSRPIGNTGELFF.

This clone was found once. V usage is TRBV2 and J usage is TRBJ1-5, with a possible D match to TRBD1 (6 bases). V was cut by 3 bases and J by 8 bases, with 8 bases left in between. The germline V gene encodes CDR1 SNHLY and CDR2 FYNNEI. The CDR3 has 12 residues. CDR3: CASSDGGEPQHF. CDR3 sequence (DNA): TGTGCCAGCAGTGACGGGGGCGAGCCCCAGCATTTT.

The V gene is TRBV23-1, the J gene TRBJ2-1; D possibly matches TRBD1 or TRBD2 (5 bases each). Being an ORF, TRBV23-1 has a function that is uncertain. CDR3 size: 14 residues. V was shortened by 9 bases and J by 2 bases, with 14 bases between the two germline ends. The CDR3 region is CASLSGPTYNEQFF. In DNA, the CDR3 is TGCGCCAGTCTCTCGGGACCGACCTACAATGAGCAGTTCTTC.

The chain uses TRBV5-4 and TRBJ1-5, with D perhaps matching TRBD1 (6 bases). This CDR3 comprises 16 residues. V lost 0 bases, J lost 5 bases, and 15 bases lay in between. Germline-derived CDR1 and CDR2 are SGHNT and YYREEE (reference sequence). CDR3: CASSLAGARGDQPQHF. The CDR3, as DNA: TGTGCCAGCAGCTTGGCGGGGGCGCGTGGGGATCAGCCCCAGCATTTT.

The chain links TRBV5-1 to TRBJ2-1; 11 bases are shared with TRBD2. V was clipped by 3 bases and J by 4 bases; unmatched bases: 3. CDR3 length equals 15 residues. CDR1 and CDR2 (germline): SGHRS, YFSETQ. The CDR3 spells CASSSVAGGYNEQFF. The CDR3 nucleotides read TGCGCCAGCAGCTCAGTAGCGGGGGGGTACAATGAGCAGTTCTTC. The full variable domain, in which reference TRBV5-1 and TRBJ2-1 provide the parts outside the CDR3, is KAGVTQTPRYLIKTRGQQVTLSCSPISGHRSVSWYQQTPGQGLQFLFEYFSETQRNKGNFPGRFSGRQFSNSRSEMNVSTLELGDSALYLCASSSVAGGYNEQFFGPGTRLTVL.

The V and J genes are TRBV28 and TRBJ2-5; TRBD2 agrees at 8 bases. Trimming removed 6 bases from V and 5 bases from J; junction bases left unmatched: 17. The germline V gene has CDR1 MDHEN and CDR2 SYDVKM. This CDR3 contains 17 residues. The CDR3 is CASSRGGASGSAETQYF. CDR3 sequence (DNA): TGTGCCAGCAGCCGGGGGGGGGCTAGCGGATCGGCGGAGACCCAGTACTTC.

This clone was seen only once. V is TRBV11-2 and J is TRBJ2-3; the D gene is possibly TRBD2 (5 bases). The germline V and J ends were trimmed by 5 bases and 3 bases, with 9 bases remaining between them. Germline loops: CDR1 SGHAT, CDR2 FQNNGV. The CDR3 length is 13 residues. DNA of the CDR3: TGTGCCAGCAGCCTCACGGGGACAGATACGCAGTATTTT. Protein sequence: CASSLTGTDTQYF.

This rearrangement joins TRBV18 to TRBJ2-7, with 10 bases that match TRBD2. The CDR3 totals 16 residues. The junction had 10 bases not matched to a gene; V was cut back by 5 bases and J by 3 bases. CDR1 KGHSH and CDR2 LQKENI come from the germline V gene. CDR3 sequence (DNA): TGTGCCAGCTCAGGACTAGCGGAATCCACTTACTACGAGCAGTACGTC. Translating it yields CASSGLAESTYYEQYV.

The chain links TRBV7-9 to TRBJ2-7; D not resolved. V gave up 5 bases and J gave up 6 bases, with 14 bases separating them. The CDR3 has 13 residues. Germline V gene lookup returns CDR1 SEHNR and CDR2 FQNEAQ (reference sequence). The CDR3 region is CASSLSYSSEQYV. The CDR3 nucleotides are TGTGCCAGCAGCCTTAGCTATTCGTCCGAGCAGTACGTC.

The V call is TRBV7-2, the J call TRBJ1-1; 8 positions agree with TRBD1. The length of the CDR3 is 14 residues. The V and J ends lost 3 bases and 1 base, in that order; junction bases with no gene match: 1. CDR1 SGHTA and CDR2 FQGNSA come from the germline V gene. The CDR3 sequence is CASSFDRGNTEAFF. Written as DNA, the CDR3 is TGTGCCAGCAGCTTTGACAGGGGGAACACTGAAGCTTTCTTT. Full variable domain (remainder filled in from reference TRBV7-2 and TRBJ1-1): GAGVSQSPSNKVTEKGKDVELRCDPISGHTALYWYRQSLGQGLEFLIYFQGNSAPDKSGLPSDRFSAERTGGSVSTLTIQRTQQEDSAVYLCASSFDRGNTEAFFGQGTRLTVV.

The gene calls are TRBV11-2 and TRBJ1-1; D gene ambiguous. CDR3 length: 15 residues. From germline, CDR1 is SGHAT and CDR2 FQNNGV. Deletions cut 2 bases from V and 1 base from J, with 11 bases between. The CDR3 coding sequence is TGTGCCAGCAGCTTACCGACTGGAGCGAACACTGAAGCTTTCTTT. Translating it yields CASSLPTGANTEAFF.

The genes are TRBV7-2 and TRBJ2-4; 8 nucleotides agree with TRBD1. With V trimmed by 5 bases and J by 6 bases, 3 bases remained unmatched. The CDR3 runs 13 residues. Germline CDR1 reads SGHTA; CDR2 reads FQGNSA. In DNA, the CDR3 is TGTGCCAGCAGCCCGGACAGGGCAAACATTCAGTACTTC. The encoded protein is CASSPDRANIQYF.

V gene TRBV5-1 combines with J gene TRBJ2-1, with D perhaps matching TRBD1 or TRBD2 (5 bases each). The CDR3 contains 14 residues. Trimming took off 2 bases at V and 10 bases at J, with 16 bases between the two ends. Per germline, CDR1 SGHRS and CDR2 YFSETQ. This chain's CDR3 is CASSFGAPGAEQFF. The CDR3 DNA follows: TGCGCCAGCAGCTTTGGGGCCCCCGGGGCGGAGCAGTTCTTC.